The 25 T cell receptor beta chains below were found in one sample sequenced in a study of control samples from healthy donors and cancer patients. TCRdb keeps only in-frame clones here, not all; method: immunoSEQ multiplex PCR. The sample carries about 120,000 clones, about 89% recorded once. The sample comprised blood. These receptors came from a man aged 45-60 years in good health.

The chain joins TRBV6-5 to TRBJ2-5, with TRBD1 identical over 10 bases. The germline V gene has CDR1 MNHEY and CDR2 SVGAGI. The CDR3 totals 15 residues. The V and J ends lost 6 bases and 5 bases, in that order; junction bases with no gene match: 9. CDR3 protein: CASSSGQGGRETQYF. CDR3 bases: TGTGCCAGCAGCTCCGGACAGGGGGGTAGGGAGACCCAGTACTTC.

The V call is TRBV5-1, the J call TRBJ1-6; 8 bases line up with TRBD1. Trimming took 4 bases from V and 5 from J; bases not matched to a gene: 11. This CDR3 spans 17 amino acids. The germline V gene encodes CDR1 SGHRS and CDR2 YFSETQ. CDR3 loop: CASSPIPPTGDNSPLHF. Here the CDR3 DNA reads TGCGCCAGCAGCCCCATTCCCCCGACAGGGGATAATTCACCCCTCCACTTT.

The V call is TRBV7-2, the J call TRBJ2-5; 10 nucleotides align to TRBD1. J was trimmed by 4 bases and V by 2 bases; bases with no gene match: 10. From germline, CDR1 is SGHTA and CDR2 FQGNSA. The length of the CDR3 is 17 residues. The chain's CDR3 is CASSLTRTGGWAETQYF. The CDR3 DNA reads TGTGCCAGCAGCTTAACCCGGACAGGGGGGTGGGCAGAGACCCAGTACTTC.

The J gene is TRBJ1-2, the V gene TRBV12-3 or TRBV12-4; D is perhaps TRBD1 (5 bases). The CDR3 runs 13 residues. The germline V and J ends were trimmed by 8 bases and 5 bases, with 15 bases remaining between them. CDR3 nucleotide sequence: TGTGCCAGCGGGGCAGGGCCACTTTATGGCTACACCTTC. Amino acid sequence: CASGAGPLYGYTF.

The V call is TRBV10-1, the J call TRBJ2-3, with D unclear. Trimming removed 0 bases from V and 5 bases from J, with 6 bases in between. Germline V gene sequence: CDR1 WNHNN, CDR2 SYGVQD (reference sequence). The CDR3 runs 13 residues. This CDR3 reads CASSESRLDTQYF. The CDR3 DNA is TGCGCCAGCAGTGAGTCGAGGCTAGATACGCAGTATTTT.

This clone showed up just once. The rearrangement uses TRBV4-1 and TRBJ2-2, with D unresolved. Germline CDR1 and CDR2: MGHRA and YSYEKL. The CDR3 is 14 amino acids. V was trimmed by 1 base and J by 5 bases, leaving 8 bases between them. The CDR3 reads CASSQGGSTGELFF. The CDR3 DNA follows: TGCGCCAGCAGCCAAGGGGGTAGTACCGGGGAGCTGTTTTTT.

The rearrangement uses TRBV5-1 and TRBJ1-6; D might be TRBD1 (6 bases). Trimming removed 3 bases from V and 4 bases from J, with 14 bases in between. This CDR3 is 16 amino acids long. CDR1 and CDR2 (germline): SGHRS, YFSETQ. The CDR3 is CASSSTGQSYNSPLHF. The CDR3 nucleotides are TGCGCCAGCAGCTCTACCGGACAGTCGTATAATTCACCCCTCCACTTT. The full variable domain, its missing parts supplied by reference TRBV5-1 and TRBJ1-6, is KAGVTQTPRYLIKTRGQQVTLSCSPISGHRSVSWYQQTPGQGLQFLFEYFSETQRNKGNFPGRFSGRQFSNSRSEMNVSTLELGDSALYLCASSSTGQSYNSPLHFGNGTRLTVT.

This sequence joins TRBV18 and TRBJ2-7, with 7 bases identical to TRBD2. This CDR3 is built from 15 residues. After removal of 0 bases from V and 3 bases from J, the junction contained 5 bases not matched to a gene. Germline assignment: CDR1 KGHSH and CDR2 LQKENI. The CDR3 bases are TGTGCCAGCTCACCACCTGTGACTAGCAGCTACGAGCAGTACTTC. Translation: CASSPPVTSSYEQYF.

The chain is built from TRBV4-3 and TRBJ1-1; 10 bases line up with TRBD1. The CDR3 is made up of 15 amino acids. Germline CDR1 and CDR2: LGHNA and YSLEER. Trimming removed 2 bases from V and 1 base from J; junction bases left unmatched: 1. CDR3 nucleotide sequence: TGCGCCAGCAGCCAATGGACAGGGGGGAACACTGAAGCTTTCTTT. Its translation: CASSQWTGGNTEAFF.

This chain joins TRBV6-5 and TRBJ1-5; no firm D call. V lost 4 bases and J lost 1, with 5 bases in between. Germline V gene data show CDR1 as MNHEY and CDR2 as SVGAGI. CDR3 length: 13 amino acids. CDR3 in DNA: TGTGCCAGCAGTTGGGGAAGCAATCAGCCCCAGCATTTT. Residues: CASSWGSNQPQHF.

CDR3 amino acids: CASSSQDGWNSPLHF. Written as DNA, the CDR3 is TGTGCCAGCAGCTCCCAGGACGGGTGGAATTCACCCCTCCACTTT. The rearrangement joins TRBV7-2 to TRBJ1-6; no definite D call. The germline CDR1 and CDR2 sequences are SGHTA and FQGNSA. The germline V and J ends were trimmed by 4 bases and 7 bases, with 14 bases remaining between them. The length of the CDR3 is 15 residues.

The chain carries TRBV4-1 and TRBJ2-5; no clear D. V gave up 0 bases and J gave up 2 bases, with 7 bases separating them. Germline V gives CDR1 MGHRA, CDR2 YSYEKL. CDR3 length equals 14 residues. CDR3: CASSQEATQETQYF. The CDR3, as DNA: TGCGCCAGCAGCCAAGAAGCGACGCAAGAGACCCAGTACTTC.

The chain carries TRBV19 and TRBJ1-4; TRBD1 matches 7 bases. This CDR3 contains 17 residues. Germline-derived CDR1 and CDR2 are LNHDA and SQIVND (reference sequence). Trimming cost V 3 bases and J 8 bases; bases outside gene matches: 15. The CDR3 protein is CASSMSYFPGQREKLFF. The DNA of the CDR3 is TGTGCCAGTAGTATGTCCTATTTCCCGGGACAGAGGGAAAAACTGTTTTTT.

The rearrangement links TRBV5-6 to TRBJ1-6; D is unresolved. The germline V gene has CDR1 SGHDT and CDR2 YYEEEE. This CDR3 contains 14 residues. V lost 2 bases to trimming and J lost 7 bases, with 10 bases between them. The CDR3, as DNA: TGTGCCAGCAGCTTCGGACGGCAAAATTCACCCCTCCACTTT. Its protein is CASSFGRQNSPLHF.

This clone came up a few times. The chain joins TRBV27 to TRBJ1-5, with TRBD1 identical over 8 bases. Looked up from germline, CDR1 is MNHEY and CDR2 is SMNVEV (reference sequence). The CDR3 has 14 residues. The trim removed 6 bases at V and 4 bases at J, leaving 5 bases unmatched. The CDR3 nucleotides are TGTGCCAGCAGCGGACAGGGCAGGAATCAGCCCCAGCATTTT. Protein sequence: CASSGQGRNQPQHF.

The rearrangement links TRBV4-2 to TRBJ1-1; D is ambiguous. This CDR3 spans 13 amino acids. Germline lookup yields CDR1 LGHNA and CDR2 YNFKEQ. V lost 0 bases to trimming and J lost 7 bases, with 9 bases between them. CDR3 loop: CASSQDRAGEAFF. In DNA, the CDR3 is TGTGCCAGCAGCCAAGATAGGGCAGGTGAAGCTTTCTTT.

V is TRBV27 and J is TRBJ2-4; 9 nucleotides align to TRBD1. The CDR3 has 16 residues. CDR1 is MNHEY, CDR2 SMNVEV, per germline (reference sequence). V gave up 5 bases and J gave up 6 bases; unmatched junction bases: 11. CDR3 amino acids: CASSANRGRSSNIQYF. For the CDR3, the DNA is TGTGCCAGCAGTGCAAACAGGGGGCGCTCATCAAACATTCAGTACTTC.

The rearrangement joins TRBV6-5 to TRBJ1-6; D ambiguous. The CDR3 extends over 15 amino acids. Deletions cut 6 bases from V and 3 bases from J, with 12 bases between. Per the germline V gene, CDR1 is MNHEY and CDR2 is SVGAGI. The CDR3 DNA sequence: TGTGCCAGCAGCTACGGACTTTTCTATAATTCACCCCTCCACTTT. Its translation is CASSYGLFYNSPLHF.

The chain uses TRBV14 and TRBJ1-1; D might be TRBD1 (5 bases). The CDR3 sequence is 16 residues long. The germline gives CDR1 SGHDN, CDR2 FVKESK. With 0 bases removed from V and 6 bases from J, the gap between germline ends came to 17 bases. CDR3 coding DNA: TGTGCCAGCAGCCAAGATTGGGATAGGGGTTGGCCTGAAGCTTTCTTT. Translated: CASSQDWDRGWPEAFF.

The chain uses TRBV10-3 and TRBJ2-3; TRBD2 matches at 14 bases. Germline CDR1 and CDR2: ENHRY and SYGVKD. The ends lost 7 bases at V and 2 bases at J; junction bases unmatched: 5. The CDR3 is made up of 16 amino acids. The CDR3 DNA reads TGTGCCATCAACGGACTAGCGGGGGGAAACACAGATACGCAGTATTTT. Protein product: CAINGLAGGNTDTQYF.

The chain is built from TRBV4-3 and TRBJ1-2; 11 bases match TRBD1. The germline gives CDR1 LGHNA, CDR2 YSLEER. The CDR3 length is 15 residues. Unmatched junction bases numbered 4, after V lost 4 bases and J lost 3 bases. DNA of the CDR3: TGCGCCAGCAGCCCGCGGGACAGGGGGTACTATGGCTACACCTTC. Protein product: CASSPRDRGYYGYTF.

This clone occurred a few times. V is TRBV19 and J is TRBJ2-5, with D perhaps matching TRBD2 (5 bases). This CDR3 region has 13 residues. The ends were cut back, 5 bases at V and 5 bases at J, with 12 bases in the middle. Germline lookup yields CDR1 LNHDA and CDR2 SQIVND (reference sequence). CDR3 loop: CASSVGLGETQYF. CDR3 coding DNA: TGTGCCAGTAGTGTCGGACTGGGGGAGACCCAGTACTTC.

V and J are TRBV28 and TRBJ1-4; D unresolved. The V end was cut by 3 bases, the J end by 3 bases, with 11 bases between. In germline, CDR1 is MDHEN, CDR2 SYDVKM. CDR3 size: 15 residues. CDR3 in amino acids: CASSLGGLSNEKLFF. The DNA for the CDR3 is TGTGCCAGCAGTTTGGGAGGACTTTCTAATGAAAAACTGTTTTTT.

The chain uses TRBV27 and TRBJ1-1; 10 bases line up with TRBD1. Germline trimming cut 5 bases from V and 5 bases from J; bases unmatched to any gene: 8. This CDR3 is 15 amino acids long. The germline V gene encodes CDR1 MNHEY and CDR2 SMNVEV (reference sequence). Written as DNA, the CDR3 is TGTGCCAGCAGTCCCTGGACAGGGGGAGAGACTGAAGCTTTCTTT. This translates into CASSPWTGGETEAFF.

The chain links TRBV24-1 to TRBJ1-2; D is unclear. The CDR3 sequence is 14 residues long. V lost 2 bases, J lost 2 bases, and 8 bases lay in between. Germline V gene sequence: CDR1 KGHDR, CDR2 SFDVKD. The CDR3 DNA sequence: TGTGCCACCAGTGATTCGACTCCAAACTATGGCTACACCTTC. Its protein product is CATSDSTPNYGYTF.